This paragraph covers one T cell receptor beta chain sequence. Its antigen remains unknown. The sample belongs to a study of Tregs in tolerant kidney transplant recipients. Whole-study results and caveats: Tolerant patients' donor-specific Tregs expanded beyond overall Tregs, suggesting antigen-driven growth. Few patients were studied, so findings need validation in larger groups.

The CDR3 runs to 15 residues. The germline V gene encodes CDR1 SGHTA and CDR2 FQGNSA. Germline trimming cut 5 bases from V and 1 base from J; bases unmatched to any gene: 4. Sequencing was performed with immunoSEQ multiplex PCR; in TCRdb, only in-frame clones are kept and a portion is missing. The data show about 64,000 clones, more than 70% seen once. The nonmyeloablative bone marrow transplants came from related graft donors, with transient mixed chimerism. Thawed PBMCs were FACS-sorted into unstimulated CD4+CD25+CD127- regulatory T cells, CD4+CD25- non-regulatory cells, CD4 and CD8 cells. This material consisted of CD4+ T cells from blood (PBMCs), taken 6 months after the transplant. This chain uses TRBV7-2 with TRBJ1-1; 10 nucleotides align to TRBD1. The TCR originated in a human patient who received a combined kidney and bone marrow transplant. Some T cells may have come from the graft donor. The CDR3 nucleotides are TGTGCCAGCAGCCTAGGGGACAGGGGGAACACTGAAGCTTTCTTT. It translates to CASSLGDRGNTEAFF.